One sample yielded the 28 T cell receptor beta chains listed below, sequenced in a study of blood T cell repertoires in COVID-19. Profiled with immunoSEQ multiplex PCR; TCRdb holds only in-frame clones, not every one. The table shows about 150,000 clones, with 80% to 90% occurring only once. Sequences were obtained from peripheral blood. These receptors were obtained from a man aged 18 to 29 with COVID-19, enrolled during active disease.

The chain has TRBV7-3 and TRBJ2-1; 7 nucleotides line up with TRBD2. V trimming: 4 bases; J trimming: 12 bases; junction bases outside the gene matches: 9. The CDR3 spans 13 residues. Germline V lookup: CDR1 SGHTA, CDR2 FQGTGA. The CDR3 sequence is CASSSMRRERQFF. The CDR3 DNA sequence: TGTGCCAGCAGCTCCATGCGGCGGGAGCGGCAGTTCTTC. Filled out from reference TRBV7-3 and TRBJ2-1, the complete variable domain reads GAGVSQTPSNKVTEKGKYVELRCDPISGHTALYWYRQSLGQGPEFLIYFQGTGAADDSGLPNDRFFAVRPEGSVSTLKIQRTERGDSAVYLCASSSMRRERQFFGPGTRLTVL.

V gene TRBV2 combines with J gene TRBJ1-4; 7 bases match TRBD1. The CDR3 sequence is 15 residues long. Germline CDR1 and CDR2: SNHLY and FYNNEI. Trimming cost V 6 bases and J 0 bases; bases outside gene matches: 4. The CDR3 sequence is CASREGAATNEKLFF. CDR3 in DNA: TGTGCCAGCAGGGAGGGGGCAGCAACTAATGAAAAACTGTTTTTT.

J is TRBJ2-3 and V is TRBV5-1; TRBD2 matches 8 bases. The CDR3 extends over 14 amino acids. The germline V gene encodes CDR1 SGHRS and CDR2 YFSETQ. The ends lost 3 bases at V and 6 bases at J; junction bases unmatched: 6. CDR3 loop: CASSWGTSSDTQYF. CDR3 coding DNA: TGCGCCAGCAGCTGGGGGACTAGTAGTGATACGCAGTATTTT.

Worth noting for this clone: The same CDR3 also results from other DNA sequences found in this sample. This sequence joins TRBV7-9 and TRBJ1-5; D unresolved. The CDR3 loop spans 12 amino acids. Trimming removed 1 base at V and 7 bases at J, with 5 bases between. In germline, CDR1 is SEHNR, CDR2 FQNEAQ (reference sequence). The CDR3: CASSLERQPQHF. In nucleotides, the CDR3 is TGTGCCAGCAGCTTAGAACGGCAGCCCCAGCATTTT.

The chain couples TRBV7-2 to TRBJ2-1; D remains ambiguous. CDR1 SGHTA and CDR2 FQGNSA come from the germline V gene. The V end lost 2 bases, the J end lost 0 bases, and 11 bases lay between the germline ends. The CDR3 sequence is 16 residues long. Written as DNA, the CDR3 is TGTGCCAGCAGCTTACGGTCCCGCTTCTCCTACAATGAGCAGTTCTTC. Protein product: CASSLRSRFSYNEQFF.

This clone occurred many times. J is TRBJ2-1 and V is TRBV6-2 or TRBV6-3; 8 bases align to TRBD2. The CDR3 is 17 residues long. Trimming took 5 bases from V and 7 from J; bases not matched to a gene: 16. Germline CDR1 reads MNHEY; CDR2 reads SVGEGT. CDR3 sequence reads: CASSDGLAGKLGNEQFF. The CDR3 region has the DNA TGTGCCAGCAGTGACGGACTAGCTGGGAAATTAGGGAATGAGCAGTTCTTC.

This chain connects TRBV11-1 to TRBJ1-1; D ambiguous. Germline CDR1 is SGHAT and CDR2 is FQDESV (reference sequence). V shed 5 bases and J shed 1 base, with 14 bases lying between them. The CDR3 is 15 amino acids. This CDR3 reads CASSPIGRRNTEAFF. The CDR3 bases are TGTGCCAGCAGCCCAATAGGTCGGAGGAACACTGAAGCTTTCTTT.

This chain's CDR3 is CASSQGGRAVYEQYF. The CDR3, as DNA: TGTGCCAGCAGCCAAGGAGGGAGGGCCGTCTACGAGCAGTACTTC. The chain uses TRBV14 and TRBJ2-7, with 7 bases aligning to TRBD2. The CDR3 is 15 amino acids. Germline assignment: CDR1 SGHDN and CDR2 FVKESK. J lost 3 bases, V lost 1 base, and 6 bases had no gene match.

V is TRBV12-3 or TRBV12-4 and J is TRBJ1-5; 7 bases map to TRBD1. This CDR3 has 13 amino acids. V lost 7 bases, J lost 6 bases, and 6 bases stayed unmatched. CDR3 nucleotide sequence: TGTGCCAGCAAAAGGGGGCGGGTTCAGCCCCAGCATTTT. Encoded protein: CASKRGRVQPQHF.

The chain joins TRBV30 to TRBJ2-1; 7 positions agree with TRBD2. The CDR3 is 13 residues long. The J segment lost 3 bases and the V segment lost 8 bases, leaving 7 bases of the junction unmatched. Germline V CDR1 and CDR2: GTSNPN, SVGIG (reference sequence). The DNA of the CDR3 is TGTGCCGGCACTAGCGACGACTACAATGAGCAGTTCTTC. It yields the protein CAGTSDDYNEQFF. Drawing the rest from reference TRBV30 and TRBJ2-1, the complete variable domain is SQTIHQWPATLVQPVGSPLSLECTVEGTSNPNLYWYRQAAGRGLQLLFYSVGIGQISSEVPQNLSASRPQDRQFILSSKKLLLSDSGFYLCAGTSDDYNEQFFGPGTRLTVL.

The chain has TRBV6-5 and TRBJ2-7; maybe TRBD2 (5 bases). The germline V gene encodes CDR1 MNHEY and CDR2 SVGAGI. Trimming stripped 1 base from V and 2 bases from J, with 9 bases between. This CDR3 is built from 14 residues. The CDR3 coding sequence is TGTGCCAGCAGTTACTTGGACTTCCCCTACGAGCAGTACTTC. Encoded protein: CASSYLDFPYEQYF.

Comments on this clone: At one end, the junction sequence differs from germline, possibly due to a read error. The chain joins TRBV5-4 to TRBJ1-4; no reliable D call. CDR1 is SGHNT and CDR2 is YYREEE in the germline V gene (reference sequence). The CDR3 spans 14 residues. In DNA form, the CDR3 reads TGTGCCAGCAGCTTGGGGAGACCTAATGAAAAACTGCTTTTT. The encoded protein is CASSLGRPNEKLLF.

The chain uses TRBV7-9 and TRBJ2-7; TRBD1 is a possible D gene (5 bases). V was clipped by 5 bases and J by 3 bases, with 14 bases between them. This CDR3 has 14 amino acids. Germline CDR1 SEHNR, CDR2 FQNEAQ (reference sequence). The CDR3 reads CASSPRQKSYEQYF. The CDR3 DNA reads TGTGCCAGCAGCCCCCGACAGAAGAGCTACGAGCAGTACTTC.

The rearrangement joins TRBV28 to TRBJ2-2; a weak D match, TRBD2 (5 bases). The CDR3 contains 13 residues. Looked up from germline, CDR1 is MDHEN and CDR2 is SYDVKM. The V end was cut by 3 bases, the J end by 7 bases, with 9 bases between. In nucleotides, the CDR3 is TGTGCCAGCAGTTTGACTATGGTCGGGGAGCTGTTTTTT. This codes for CASSLTMVGELFF. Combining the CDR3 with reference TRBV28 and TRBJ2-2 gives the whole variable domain DVKVTQSSRYLVKRTGEKVFLECVQDMDHENMFWYRQDPGLGLRLIYFSYDVKMKEKGDIPEGYSVSREKKERFSLILESASTNQTSMYLCASSLTMVGELFFGEGSRLTVL.

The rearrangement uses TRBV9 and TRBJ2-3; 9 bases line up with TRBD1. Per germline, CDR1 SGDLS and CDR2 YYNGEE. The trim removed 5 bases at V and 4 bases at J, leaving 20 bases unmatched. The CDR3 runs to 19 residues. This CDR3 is CASRPGTGIKEYHPDTQYF. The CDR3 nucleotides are TGTGCCAGCAGACCTGGGACAGGGATAAAGGAATACCACCCAGATACGCAGTATTTT.

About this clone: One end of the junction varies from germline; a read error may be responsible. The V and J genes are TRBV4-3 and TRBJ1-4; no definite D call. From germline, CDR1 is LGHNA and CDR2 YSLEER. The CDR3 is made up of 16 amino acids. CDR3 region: CASSQDTDLGRRELLF. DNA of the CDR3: TGCGCCAGCAGCCAAGATACAGATCTCGGGAGGAGGGAACTGCTTTTT.

The CDR3 DNA reads TGTGCCAGCAGCTGGCCCAAGAATGGGAGCTCCTACAATGAGCAGTTCTTC. It encodes CASSWPKNGSSYNEQFF. The chain couples TRBV7-8 to TRBJ2-1; perhaps TRBD2 as D (5 bases). CDR1 is SGHVS, CDR2 FQNEAQ, per germline. This CDR3 region has 17 residues. V was pared by 4 bases and J by 0 bases, with 16 bases between. The complete variable domain, with remaining parts taken from reference TRBV7-8 and TRBJ2-1, reads GAGVSQSPRYKVAKRGQDVALRCDPISGHVSLFWYQQALGQGPEFLTYFQNEAQLDKSGLPSDRFFAERPEGSVSTLKIQRTQQEDSAVYLCASSWPKNGSSYNEQFFGPGTRLTVL.

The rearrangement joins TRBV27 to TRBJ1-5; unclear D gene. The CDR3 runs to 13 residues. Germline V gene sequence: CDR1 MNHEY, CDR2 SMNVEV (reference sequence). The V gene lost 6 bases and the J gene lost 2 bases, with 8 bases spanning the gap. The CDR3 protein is CASRHHGNQPQHF. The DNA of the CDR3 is TGTGCCAGCAGACACCATGGCAATCAGCCCCAGCATTTT.

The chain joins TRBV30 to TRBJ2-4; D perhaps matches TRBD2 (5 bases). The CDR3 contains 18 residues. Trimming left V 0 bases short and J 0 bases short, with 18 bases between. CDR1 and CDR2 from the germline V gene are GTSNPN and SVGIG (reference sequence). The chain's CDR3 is CAWSVEPGLPIAKNIQYF. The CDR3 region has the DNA TGTGCCTGGAGTGTAGAACCTGGACTCCCCATAGCCAAAAACATTCAGTACTTC.

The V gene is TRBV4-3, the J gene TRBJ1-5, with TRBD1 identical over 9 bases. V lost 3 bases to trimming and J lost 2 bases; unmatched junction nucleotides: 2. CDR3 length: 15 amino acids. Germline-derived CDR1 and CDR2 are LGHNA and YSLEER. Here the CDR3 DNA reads TGCGCCAGCAGCCAGCGGACAGGGGGCAATCAGCCCCAGCATTTT. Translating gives CASSQRTGGNQPQHF.

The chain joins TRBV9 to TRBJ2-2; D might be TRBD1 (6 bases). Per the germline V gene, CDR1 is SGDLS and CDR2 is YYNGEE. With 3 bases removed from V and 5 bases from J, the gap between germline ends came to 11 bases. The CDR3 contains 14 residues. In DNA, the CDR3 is TGTGCCAGCAGCGCCCGCAGGGGTACCGGGGAGCTGTTTTTT. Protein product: CASSARRGTGELFF.

Here the CDR3 reads CASSPRGGRATEAFF. The CDR3 DNA follows: TGTGCCAGCAGCCCGCGGGGGGGGAGGGCCACTGAAGCTTTCTTT. The V and J genes are TRBV13 and TRBJ1-1, with a tentative D call TRBD1 (5 bases). Trimming pared 5 bases from V and 4 bases from J, leaving 17 bases between. This CDR3 is built from 15 residues. Germline V gene data show CDR1 as PRHDT and CDR2 as FYEKMQ (reference sequence).

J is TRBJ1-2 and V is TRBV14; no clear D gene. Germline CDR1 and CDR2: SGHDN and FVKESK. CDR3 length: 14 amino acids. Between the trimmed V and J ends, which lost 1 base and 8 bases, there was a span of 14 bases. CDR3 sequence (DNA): TGTGCCAGCAGCCAAGTCGCCGGGGTTGGCGGCTACACCTTC. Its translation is CASSQVAGVGGYTF.

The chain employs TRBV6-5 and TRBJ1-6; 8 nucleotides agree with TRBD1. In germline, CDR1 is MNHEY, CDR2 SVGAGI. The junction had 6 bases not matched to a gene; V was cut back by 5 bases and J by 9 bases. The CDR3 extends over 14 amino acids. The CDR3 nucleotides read TGTGCCAGCAGTACACAGGGGGGAGCTTCACCCCTCCACTTT. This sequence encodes CASSTQGGASPLHF.

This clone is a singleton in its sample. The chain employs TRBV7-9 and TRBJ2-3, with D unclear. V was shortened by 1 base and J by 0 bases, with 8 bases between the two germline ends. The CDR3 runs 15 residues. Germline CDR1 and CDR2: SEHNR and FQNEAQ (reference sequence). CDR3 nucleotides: TGTGCCAGCAGCTTAGGAGCTTTTAGCACAGATACGCAGTATTTT. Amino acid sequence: CASSLGAFSTDTQYF.

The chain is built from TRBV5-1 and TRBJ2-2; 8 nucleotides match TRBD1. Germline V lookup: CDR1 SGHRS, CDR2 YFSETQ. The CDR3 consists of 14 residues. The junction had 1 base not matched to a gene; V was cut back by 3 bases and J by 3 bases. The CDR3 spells CASSSTGDTGELFF. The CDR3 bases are TGCGCCAGCAGCTCGACAGGGGACACCGGGGAGCTGTTTTTT.

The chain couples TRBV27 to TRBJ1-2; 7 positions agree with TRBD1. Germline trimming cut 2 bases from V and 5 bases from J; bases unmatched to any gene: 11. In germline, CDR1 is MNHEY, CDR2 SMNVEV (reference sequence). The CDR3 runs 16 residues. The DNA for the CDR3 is TGTGCCAGCAGTTTACTCCCCCCAGGGGGTGATTATGGCTACACCTTC. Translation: CASSLLPPGGDYGYTF.

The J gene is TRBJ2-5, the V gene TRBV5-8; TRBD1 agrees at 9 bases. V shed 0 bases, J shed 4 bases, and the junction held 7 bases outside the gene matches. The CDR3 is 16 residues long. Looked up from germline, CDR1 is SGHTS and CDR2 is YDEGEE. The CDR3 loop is CASSLEGTGSRETQYF. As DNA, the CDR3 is TGTGCCAGCAGCTTGGAAGGGACAGGGAGCCGAGAGACCCAGTACTTC.